This T cell receptor beta chain appears in the sequencing data of a study of shared clonotypes between healthy human individuals. Only in-frame clones appear in the TCRdb table, and some are missing; sequencing was by immunoSEQ multiplex PCR. The data hold some 1 million clones, with 70% to 80% observed a single time. Sequencing was performed on memory CD4+ T cells sorted from blood. The subset is: CD45RA-negative fraction. The sequence was collected from a young man in good health.

The CDR3 here is CASSLSANYGYTF. The CDR3 coding sequence is TGTGCCAGCAGTTTGAGCGCTAACTATGGCTACACCTTC. The chain has TRBV27 and TRBJ1-2; D unclear. Between the trimmed V and J ends, which lost 3 bases and 0 bases, there was a span of 5 bases. Germline CDR1 MNHEY, CDR2 SMNVEV (reference sequence). The CDR3 is made up of 13 amino acids.